These 28 T cell receptor beta chains were sequenced from one sample in a study of Graves' ophthalmopathy and Graves' hyperthyroidism. Amplified material comprised TCR beta CDR3 regions derived from RNA transcripts. Investigators did first-round RT-PCR with HTBI primers, then second-round multiplex PCR. TCRdb re-analysed the multiplex PCR reads in MiXCR, keeping a single row per CDR3 protein. This sample has about 740,000 distinct CDR3 sequences; about 44% occur once, and the top ten carry about 40%. What was sequenced was peripheral blood. The receptors derive from an adult man with Graves' ophthalmopathy.

This chain joins TRBV2 and TRBJ1-1; D ambiguous. CDR3 size: 13 residues. V lost 5 bases to trimming and J lost 7 bases, with 14 bases between them. CDR1 SNHLY and CDR2 FYNNEI come from the germline V gene. The CDR3 is CASSKWVTIEAFF. The CDR3 nucleotides read TGTGCCAGCAGTAAATGGGTGACAATTGAAGCTTTCTTT.

A remark on this clonotype: At one boundary the junction diverges from the germline segment, which might be a read error. The rearrangement uses TRBV20-1 and TRBJ2-2; D not resolved. The CDR3 is made up of 11 amino acids. CDR1 and CDR2 (germline): DFQATT, SNEGSKA (reference sequence). CDR3 coding DNA: TGCAGTGCCCTTAGGACCGAGGAGCTGTTTTTT. Protein: CSALRTEELFF.

The chain carries TRBV5-1 and TRBJ2-3; D gene ambiguous. V lost 2 bases and J lost 6, with 10 bases in between. Germline-derived CDR1 and CDR2 are SGHRS and YFSETQ. The length of the CDR3 is 13 residues. The CDR3 reads CASSFHRADTQYF. In nucleotides, the CDR3 is TGCGCCAGCAGCTTCCACCGTGCCGATACGCAGTATTTT.

This clonotype was found a few times. The chain employs TRBV29-1 and TRBJ1-5; tentative D call: TRBD1 (5 bases). This CDR3 comprises 15 residues. Per the germline V gene, CDR1 is SQVTM and CDR2 is ANQGSEA. V was trimmed by 5 bases and J by 4 bases, leaving 18 bases between them. This CDR3 is CSVQTGAAGNQPQHF. The CDR3 region has the DNA TGCAGCGTTCAAACCGGGGCGGCTGGGAATCAGCCCCAGCATTTT.

This clonotype was seen only a few times. The chain has TRBV7-3 and TRBJ2-7, with D tentatively TRBD1 or TRBD2 (5 bases each). V gave up 5 bases and J gave up 2 bases, with 10 bases separating them. The CDR3 is made up of 13 amino acids. The V gene's germline CDR1 is SGHTA and CDR2 FQGTGA. The CDR3 region has the DNA TGTGCCAGCAGCCCCAGGGACCCCTACGAGCAGTACTTC. It codes for CASSPRDPYEQYF.

On this clonotype: This may come from a read error, since a much larger clone is one base off. V gene TRBV19 combines with J gene TRBJ1-1; D not certain. Germline CDR1 and CDR2: LNHDA and SQIVND (reference sequence). This CDR3 is built from 13 residues. The CDR3 loop reads CANSNYFGTEAFF. The DNA for the CDR3 is TGTGCCAATAGTAACTACTTTGGCACTGAAGCTTTCTTT.

This clonotype was detected only a few times. The V call is TRBV5-1, the J call TRBJ1-5; no clear D. Germline CDR1 SGHRS, CDR2 YFSETQ. This CDR3 comprises 15 residues. V was shortened by 1 base and J by 5 bases, with 13 bases between the two germline ends. The CDR3 loop reads CASSLNAFGDQPQHF. In DNA, the CDR3 is TGCGCCAGCAGCTTGAATGCATTCGGGGATCAGCCCCAGCATTTT.

This clonotype was found a few times. The V and J genes are TRBV20-1 and TRBJ2-2, with TRBD2 matching 9 bases. Losses at the gene ends were 5 bases for V and 6 bases for J; bases not matched to a gene: 19. Germline V lookup: CDR1 DFQATT, CDR2 SNEGSKA (reference sequence). The CDR3 totals 18 residues. The CDR3 DNA reads TGCAGTGCTCCCCCTGCGGCGGGAGGGCCTTGGGGATCCGGGGAGCTGTTTTTT. Encoded protein: CSAPPAAGGPWGSGELFF.

With regard to this clonotype: A read error is possible here, since a much larger clone lies one base away. The chain joins TRBV7-6 to TRBJ1-2, with D unclear. This CDR3 spans 12 amino acids. Germline V gene lookup returns CDR1 SGHVS and CDR2 FNYEAQ. V lost 5 bases and J lost 9, with 13 bases in between. The CDR3 reads CASSPYMSSYTF. The CDR3 bases are TGTGCCAGCAGCCCGTACATGTCTAGCTACACCTTC.

There are a few counts of this clonotype. Here the CDR3 reads CSASDRGKSGGSYEQYF. CDR3 DNA sequence: TGCAGTGCCTCGGACAGGGGAAAAAGCGGGGGCTCCTACGAGCAGTACTTC. V and J are TRBV20-1 and TRBJ2-7, with D possibly matching TRBD1 (9 bases). The CDR3 length is 17 residues. V lost 6 bases and J lost 0, with 24 bases in between. Per the germline V gene, CDR1 is DFQATT and CDR2 is SNEGSKA (reference sequence).

V and J are TRBV10-3 and TRBJ2-7; D is undetermined. Germline values: CDR1 ENHRY, CDR2 SYGVKD. The CDR3 is made up of 16 amino acids. Trimming left V 3 bases short and J 7 bases short, with 22 bases between. CDR3 protein: CAISERPQGSFEEQYF. CDR3 DNA sequence: TGTGCCATCAGTGAACGACCGCAAGGTTCTTTCGAGGAGCAGTACTTC.

Details on this clonotype: At one end, the junction sequence differs from germline, possibly due to a read error. The rearrangement uses TRBV10-3 and TRBJ1-6, with no clear D. This CDR3 region has 14 residues. Germline CDR1 and CDR2: ENHRY and SYGVKD. CDR3 sequence (DNA): TGTGCCAGCAGTTACTCAGGCTATAATTCACCCCTCCACTTT. This translates into CASSYSGYNSPLHF.

This clonotype was found many times. This chain joins TRBV15 and TRBJ2-5; tentative D call: TRBD1 (6 bases). The germline gives CDR1 LNHNV, CDR2 YYDKDF (reference sequence). CDR3 length: 15 residues. Trimming left V 1 base short and J 3 bases short, with 12 bases between. CDR3 protein: CATSRVPTGKETQYF. The CDR3 coding sequence is TGTGCCACCAGCAGAGTCCCTACAGGGAAAGAGACCCAGTACTTC.

The CDR3, as DNA: TGTGCCAGCAGCTTAGATCGGTTAGCGATGGACGAGCAGTACTTC. Translating gives CASSLDRLAMDEQYF. The chain has TRBV7-2 and TRBJ2-7; weak D call: TRBD2 (5 bases). The CDR3 loop spans 15 amino acids. CDR1 and CDR2 from the germline V gene are SGHTA and FQGNSA. Trimming pared 1 base from V and 5 bases from J, leaving 15 bases between.

The chain has TRBV7-2 and TRBJ2-5, with D tentatively TRBD1 (5 bases). CDR3 length: 13 amino acids. V was shortened by 6 bases and J by 5 bases, with 13 bases between the two germline ends. CDR1 is SGHTA and CDR2 is FQGNSA in the germline V gene. This CDR3 reads CASRNPGLETQYF. In DNA, the CDR3 is TGTGCCAGCAGGAATCCAGGGCTGGAGACCCAGTACTTC.

The chain joins TRBV7-2 to TRBJ2-7; 8 nucleotides line up with TRBD2. The ends lost 5 bases at V and 3 bases at J; junction bases unmatched: 12. Looked up from germline, CDR1 is SGHTA and CDR2 is FQGNSA. This CDR3 has 16 amino acids. The CDR3 loop reads CASSQVKAGVRYEQYF. The CDR3 DNA reads TGTGCCAGCAGCCAAGTAAAAGCGGGAGTACGCTACGAGCAGTACTTC.

CDR3 nucleotides: TGTGCCAGCAGCCTAAGACCCCCGAGGGGTAGCAATCAGCCCCAGCATTTT. As protein: CASSLRPPRGSNQPQHF. V usage is TRBV7-2 and J usage is TRBJ1-5, with a weak D call TRBD1 (5 bases). CDR1 and CDR2 from the germline V gene are SGHTA and FQGNSA. The V end was cut by 5 bases, the J end by 0 bases, with 17 bases between. The CDR3 is made up of 17 amino acids.

The chain carries TRBV5-1 and TRBJ1-2; D uncertain. The CDR3 consists of 15 residues. Trimming left V 0 bases short and J 8 bases short, with 17 bases between. Germline CDR1 reads SGHRS; CDR2 reads YFSETQ. The CDR3 sequence is CASSLAGGGVDGYTF. The CDR3 DNA follows: TGCGCCAGCAGCTTGGCCGGAGGTGGGGTGGACGGCTACACCTTC.

With respect to this clonotype: A much larger clonotype is one base distant, so this may be a read error. This chain links TRBV24-1 with TRBJ1-2; unclear D gene. Germline assignment: CDR1 KGHDR and CDR2 SFDVKD. CDR3 length: 11 amino acids. DNA of the CDR3: TGTGCCAGCAGTGATTTGGGCCTCTACACCTTC. It yields the protein CASSDLGLYTF.

This chain uses TRBV29-1 with TRBJ1-5, with 9 bases lining up with TRBD1. V lost 4 bases and J lost 2; bases outside the gene matches: 3. Germline V CDR1 and CDR2: SQVTM, ANQGSEA. The CDR3 spans 14 residues. CDR3 in amino acids: CSVARDRGNQPQHF. CDR3 in DNA: TGCAGCGTTGCCCGGGACAGGGGCAATCAGCCCCAGCATTTT.

This clonotype was seen at least ten times. This chain joins TRBV7-9 and TRBJ2-7; D not resolved. The CDR3 totals 13 residues. The germline V gene encodes CDR1 SEHNR and CDR2 FQNEAQ (reference sequence). With 6 bases removed from V and 0 bases from J, the gap between germline ends came to 9 bases. The CDR3 coding sequence is TGTGCCAGCAGTATCTCCTTCTCCTACGAGCAGTACTTC. This translates into CASSISFSYEQYF.

This clonotype was counted at least ten times. The CDR3 loop reads CASSLGQGEGTEAFF. The CDR3 DNA sequence: TGTGCCAGCAGCTTAGGACAGGGCGAGGGGACTGAAGCTTTCTTT. The chain uses TRBV7-2 and TRBJ1-1; 7 nucleotides agree with TRBD1. The CDR3 loop spans 15 amino acids. The ends lost 1 base at V and 5 bases at J; junction bases unmatched: 7. Germline lookup yields CDR1 SGHTA and CDR2 FQGNSA.

This clonotype was seen at least ten times. This chain joins TRBV10-3 and TRBJ1-2, with D perhaps TRBD1 (5 bases). The germline CDR1 and CDR2 sequences are ENHRY and SYGVKD. Trimming stripped 8 bases from V and 3 bases from J, with 16 bases between. The CDR3 contains 14 residues. The CDR3 region has the DNA TGTGCCATCGGGGGTACGGACGGTGACTATGGCTACACCTTC. This translates into CAIGGTDGDYGYTF.

This chain uses TRBV20-1 with TRBJ1-1, with a possible D match to TRBD1 (5 bases). The V and J ends lost 4 bases and 5 bases respectively, with 11 bases between them. This CDR3 contains 12 residues. Germline V gene lookup returns CDR1 DFQATT and CDR2 SNEGSKA (reference sequence). Written as DNA, the CDR3 is TGCAGTGCTACGGGGACGGTGACTGAAGCTTTCTTT. It is translated as CSATGTVTEAFF.

This clonotype has ten or more counts. The gene calls are TRBV9 and TRBJ2-3, with D tentatively TRBD2 (5 bases). Germline CDR1 and CDR2: SGDLS and YYNGEE. The CDR3 loop spans 12 amino acids. Between the trimmed V and J ends, which lost 2 bases and 6 bases, there was a span of 7 bases. The CDR3 sequence: CASSVGEDTQYF. The CDR3 bases are TGTGCCAGCAGCGTTGGGGAGGATACGCAGTATTTT.

Of note for this clonotype: One base away lies a much larger clone, so this may be a sequencing read error. This chain links TRBV7-9 with TRBJ1-2; unclear D gene. Germline CDR1 and CDR2: SEHNR and FQNEAQ (reference sequence). V was pared by 5 bases and J by 6 bases, with 13 bases between. The CDR3 has 13 amino acids. CDR3 loop: CASSQVDGDGYTF. CDR3 DNA: TGTGCCAGCAGCCAAGTCGACGGGGATGGCTACACCTTC.

As for this clonotype: One junction end disagrees with the germline gene, perhaps due to a read error. This chain connects TRBV10-3 to TRBJ2-7; 7 bases map to TRBD1. The germline CDR1 and CDR2 sequences are ENHRY and SYGVKD. The CDR3 contains 18 residues. The CDR3 is CASSEDRTGGNGLYEQYF. The DNA of the CDR3 is TGTGCCAGCAGTGAAGATCGGACAGGTGGAAATGGGCTCTACGAGCAGTACTTC.

The CDR3 is CASSQDSGRAHEQYF. The DNA of the CDR3 is TGTGCCAGCAGCCAAGATAGCGGGAGGGCTCACGAGCAGTACTTC. The chain has TRBV7-9 and TRBJ2-7; 11 positions agree with TRBD2. The V segment lost 5 bases and the J segment 5 bases; nucleotides outside the gene matches: 8. The CDR3 has 15 residues. In germline, CDR1 is SEHNR, CDR2 FQNEAQ (reference sequence).